Below are 13 T cell receptor beta chains sequenced from a single sample in a study of chemoradiotherapy in HPV16-positive cancers (dated by TCRdb to the early 2020s). Library generation was performed with the immunoSEQ multiplex PCR assay. TCRdb's version of the immuneACCESS table is confined to in-frame rearrangements and falls short of the full clone set. An unresolved V gene accounts for under half of the shortfall where checked; the remainder is of unknown origin. This sample is represented by more than 15,000 clones; approximately 75% of them were singletons. In total, the top ten clones hold roughly 9.7% of the sample. Sampling was done from a patient who underwent chemoradiotherapy. The receptors were gathered from a human donor with HPV-associated anogenital cancer.

The V call is TRBV9, the J call TRBJ2-4, with TRBD1 identical over 9 bases. V lost 4 bases and J lost 8; bases outside the gene matches: 4. Germline V gene sequence: CDR1 SGDLS, CDR2 YYNGEE. The CDR3 loop spans 13 amino acids. This CDR3 reads CASSIRTGDIQYF. CDR3 nucleotide sequence: TGTGCCAGCAGCATACGGACAGGGGACATTCAGTACTTC.

The V gene is TRBV11-3, the J gene TRBJ2-2, with unresolved D. CDR3 length: 12 residues. V was shortened by 2 bases and J by 6 bases, with 4 bases between the two germline ends. Germline lookup yields CDR1 SGHNT and CDR2 YENEEA. DNA for the CDR3: TGTGCCAGCAGCTTAATGGCCGGGGAGCTGTTTTTT. Residues: CASSLMAGELFF.

The chain carries TRBV7-6 and TRBJ1-4, with a possible D match to TRBD1 (6 bases). V lost 7 bases and J lost 5, with 14 bases in between. Germline CDR1 SGHVS, CDR2 FNYEAQ. There are 14 residues in the CDR3. This CDR3 is CASTGQTGNEKLFF. The CDR3 DNA is TGTGCCAGCACCGGACAGACAGGAAATGAAAAACTGTTTTTT.

This clone was detected only a few times. This chain joins TRBV2 and TRBJ2-2; 13 bases are a match to TRBD2. Per the germline V gene, CDR1 is SNHLY and CDR2 is FYNNEI. The CDR3 loop spans 17 amino acids. The V segment lost 3 bases and the J segment 5 bases; nucleotides outside the gene matches: 6. Here the CDR3 DNA reads TGTGCCAGCAGTGACGGACTAGCGGGGGCCGGGACCGGGGAGCTGTTTTTT. Translated, it gives CASSDGLAGAGTGELFF.

This chain joins TRBV5-4 and TRBJ2-7; the match to TRBD2 covers 12 bases. Unmatched junction bases numbered 4, after V lost 3 bases and J lost 3 bases. Per the germline V gene, CDR1 is SGHNT and CDR2 is YYREEE (reference sequence). This CDR3 comprises 15 residues. As DNA, the CDR3 is TGTGCCAGCAGCTCCCGGACTAGCGGGATCTACGAGCAGTACTTC. This sequence encodes CASSSRTSGIYEQYF.

V is TRBV5-1 and J is TRBJ1-1; D is perhaps TRBD1 (5 bases). The CDR3 extends over 14 amino acids. Trimming left V 0 bases short and J 6 bases short, with 12 bases between. CDR1 is SGHRS, CDR2 YFSETQ, per germline. The CDR3: CASSLAQAFPEAFF. The CDR3 bases are TGCGCCAGCAGCTTGGCACAGGCGTTTCCTGAAGCTTTCTTT.

The CDR3, as DNA: TGTGCCAGCAGTGACTCGTCTGGCCCGGATACGCAGTATTTT. This gives the protein CASSDSSGPDTQYF. The V and J genes are TRBV6-4 and TRBJ2-3; D is uncertain. In germline, CDR1 is MRHNA, CDR2 SNTAGT. Trimming removed 0 bases at V and 6 bases at J, with 10 bases between. CDR3 length: 14 residues.

The chain employs TRBV6-6 and TRBJ2-3, with D uncertain. The CDR3 has 12 residues. V was cut by 2 bases and J by 9 bases, with 9 bases left in between. Germline CDR1 reads MNHNY; CDR2 reads SVGAGI (reference sequence). CDR3 protein: CASSYPEGTQYF. The CDR3 coding sequence is TGTGCCAGCAGTTACCCCGAAGGAACGCAGTATTTT.

This clone was picked up one time. The gene calls are TRBV19 and TRBJ1-5; no reliable D call. Germline V lookup: CDR1 LNHDA, CDR2 SQIVND (reference sequence). V lost 0 bases and J 1 base, leaving 7 bases between the germline ends. CDR3 length: 15 amino acids. The CDR3 is CASSIDLDSNQPQHF. In DNA, the CDR3 is TGTGCCAGTAGTATAGATCTGGACAGCAATCAGCCCCAGCATTTT.

The rearrangement joins TRBV28 to TRBJ2-7; no definite D call. Looked up from germline, CDR1 is MDHEN and CDR2 is SYDVKM. This CDR3 is built from 14 residues. The germline V and J ends were trimmed by 8 bases and 1 base, with 15 bases remaining between them. In DNA, the CDR3 is TGTGCCAGCCTTGGGCGCCCGAATTCCTACGAGCAGTACTTC. This translates into CASLGRPNSYEQYF.

V is TRBV20-1 and J is TRBJ1-1; D ambiguous. V was shortened by 1 base and J by 7 bases, with 7 bases between the two germline ends. The CDR3 runs to 11 residues. The V gene's germline CDR1 is DFQATT and CDR2 SNEGSKA (reference sequence). CDR3 nucleotides: TGCAGTGCTAGAGTCGGAAATGAAGCTTTCTTT. Its translation is CSARVGNEAFF.

This chain joins TRBV9 and TRBJ2-1; 8 nucleotides match TRBD2. CDR1 and CDR2 (germline): SGDLS, YYNGEE. The CDR3 contains 13 residues. Germline trimming cut 0 bases from V and 7 bases from J; bases unmatched to any gene: 0. The CDR3 protein is CASSVVAGNEQFF. DNA for the CDR3: TGTGCCAGCAGCGTAGTAGCGGGGAATGAGCAGTTCTTC. The full variable domain, in which reference TRBV9 and TRBJ2-1 provide the parts outside the CDR3, is DSGVTQTPKHLITATGQRVTLRCSPRSGDLSVYWYQQSLDQGLQFLIQYYNGEERAKGNILERFSAQQFPDLHSELNLSSLELGDSALYFCASSVVAGNEQFFGPGTRLTVL.

This clone has only a few counts. V and J are TRBV16 and TRBJ1-1, with D unresolved. Germline V CDR1 and CDR2: KGHSY, FQNENV. This CDR3 spans 15 amino acids. The V and J ends lost 1 base and 0 bases respectively, with 9 bases between them. The CDR3 DNA reads TGTGCCAGCAGCCAATTCAACGACATGAACACTGAAGCTTTCTTT. This encodes CASSQFNDMNTEAFF.